Following are 4 T cell receptor beta chains from one sample sequenced in a study of T cell clonality in common variable immunodeficiency. Profiling relied on immunoSEQ multiplex PCR, and the TCRdb table lists in-frame clones only, not all of them. Reported are about 52,000 clones, none seen only once; the ten largest carry around 2%. Sequenced input: peripheral blood mononuclear cells. The origin of the receptors is a person aged 18 to 70 in good health.

Many counts were recorded for this clone. The read ends 3 residues shy of where the CDR3 ends; the end is completed using the germline J gene. The chain recombines TRBV7-2 with TRBJ2-2; D ambiguous. The CDR3 consists of 15 residues. V gave up 2 bases and J gave up 4 bases, with 11 bases separating them. Germline values: CDR1 SGHTA, CDR2 FQGNSA. CDR3 sequence reads: CASSLSSPLTGELFF. CDR3 DNA (partial): TGTGCCAGCAGCTTAAGTAGCCCTCTCACCGGGGAG.

This clone was observed many times. From the germline J gene comes the end of the CDR3, since the read stops 3 residues before it. The J gene is TRBJ1-5, the V gene TRBV20-1; D gene uncertain. V was cut by 3 bases and J by 6 bases, with 15 bases left in between. Germline CDR1 reads DFQATT; CDR2 reads SNEGSKA (reference sequence). The CDR3 has 14 residues. CDR3 DNA, as far as it was read: TGCAGTGCTAGCCCCAGAACACCACCTCAGCCC. Translation gives CSASPRTPPQP. The whole CDR3 sequence is CSASPRTPPQPQHF.

This clone was seen repeatedly, ten times or more. The read ends 3 residues shy of where the CDR3 ends; the end is completed using the germline J gene. The chain combines TRBV6-1 with TRBJ2-7; 13 positions match TRBD2. Per germline, CDR1 MNHNS and CDR2 SASEGT. CDR3 size: 15 residues. J lost 4 bases, V lost 1 base, and 1 base had no gene match. The sequenced part of the CDR3 DNA is TGTGCCAGCAGTGAAGGACTAGCGGGAGGTTACGAG. Protein: CASSEGLAGGYE. The whole CDR3 sequence is CASSEGLAGGYEQYF.

This clone was seen many times. The sequenced fragment ends 3 residues before the CDR3 boundary, so the rest is inferred from the germline J gene. This chain connects TRBV11-3 to TRBJ2-1; tentative D call: TRBD2 (6 bases). From germline, CDR1 is SGHNT and CDR2 YENEEA. This CDR3 spans 12 amino acids. V lost 5 bases and J lost 7, with 9 bases in between. The sequenced part of the CDR3 DNA is TGTGCCAGCAGCCGCGGGGCGAATGAG. It encodes CASSRGANE. The CDR3 in full is CASSRGANEQFF.